What follows are 11 T cell receptor beta chains derived from one specimen sequenced in a study of blood T cell repertoires in COVID-19. Only in-frame clones appear in the TCRdb table, and some are missing; sequencing was by immunoSEQ multiplex PCR. The table records 240,000 or so clones, roughly 88% of them present only once. Source material: PBMCs or T cells enriched from blood (not recorded which). These receptors all come from a woman aged 45-65 years who had recovered from COVID-19.

In nucleotides, the CDR3 is TGTGCCACCAGTGACCCCGGGACAGGGGTCGGAGAGACCCAGTACTTC. Its protein product is CATSDPGTGVGETQYF. The chain links TRBV24-1 to TRBJ2-5; 10 nucleotides match TRBD1. Germline CDR1 reads KGHDR; CDR2 reads SFDVKD. CDR3 length: 16 residues. V trimming: 4 bases; J trimming: 4 bases; junction bases outside the gene matches: 8.

The CDR3 nucleotides are TGCGCCAGCAGCTTCATGAAGACTTTTCTTGACCCCAATGAGCAGTTCTTC. Translating gives CASSFMKTFLDPNEQFF. The chain uses TRBV5-1 and TRBJ2-1; D is ambiguous. CDR3 length equals 17 residues. V was pared by 2 bases and J by 6 bases, with 21 bases between. In germline, CDR1 is SGHRS, CDR2 YFSETQ. Using reference TRBV5-1 and TRBJ2-1 for the parts outside the CDR3, the full variable domain is KAGVTQTPRYLIKTRGQQVTLSCSPISGHRSVSWYQQTPGQGLQFLFEYFSETQRNKGNFPGRFSGRQFSNSRSEMNVSTLELGDSALYLCASSFMKTFLDPNEQFFGPGTRLTVL.

The chain links TRBV19 to TRBJ2-5; 9 bases match TRBD2. Germline V CDR1 and CDR2: LNHDA, SQIVND (reference sequence). This CDR3 is built from 14 residues. The ends lost 4 bases at V and 5 bases at J; junction bases unmatched: 5. The CDR3 DNA reads TGTGCCAGTAGTAGGGGACTAGCCTACGAGACCCAGTACTTC. This encodes CASSRGLAYETQYF.

The V call is TRBV7-2, the J call TRBJ1-1; D is perhaps TRBD1 (5 bases). Germline CDR1 reads SGHTA; CDR2 reads FQGNSA. The CDR3 is 14 residues long. Trimming stripped 4 bases from V and 0 bases from J, with 9 bases between. Here the CDR3 DNA reads TGTGCCAGCAGCTCCGGGGGAGTGAACACTGAAGCTTTCTTT. Translation: CASSSGGVNTEAFF.

The rearrangement links TRBV12-2 to TRBJ1-5; the DNA was not used to check the table's D call, TRBD1. TRBV12-2 is tagged as a pseudogene. This CDR3 comprises 15 residues. The CDR3 nucleotides read TGTGCAAGTCGCTTAGACAACCTTCATTGGCAGCCCCAGCATTTT. This codes for CASRLDNLHWQPQHF.

This rearrangement joins TRBV7-9 to TRBJ1-1; 9 bases match TRBD1. Unmatched junction bases numbered 7, after V lost 6 bases and J lost 5 bases. The CDR3 contains 14 residues. Germline assignment: CDR1 SEHNR and CDR2 FQNEAQ (reference sequence). The CDR3 coding sequence is TGTGCCAGCAGTCCTCCCGGACAGGGGACTGAAGCTTTCTTT. This codes for CASSPPGQGTEAFF.

This clone was counted a few times. This chain connects TRBV4-2 to TRBJ2-3; the D gene is possibly TRBD2 (6 bases). Trimming left V 1 base short and J 1 base short, with 12 bases between. Per the germline V gene, CDR1 is LGHNA and CDR2 is YNFKEQ. The CDR3 covers 16 residues. DNA for the CDR3: TGTGCCAGCAGCCAAGCGGAGGCTAGCGGCACAGATACGCAGTATTTT. This encodes CASSQAEASGTDTQYF.

The chain has TRBV28 and TRBJ1-5, with a possible D match to TRBD1 (6 bases). This CDR3 spans 14 amino acids. With 3 bases removed from V and 2 bases from J, the gap between germline ends came to 8 bases. Looked up from germline, CDR1 is MDHEN and CDR2 is SYDVKM. CDR3 protein: CASSLYRGNQPQHF. The CDR3 nucleotides are TGTGCCAGCAGTTTGTACAGGGGCAATCAGCCCCAGCATTTT. Together with reference TRBV28 and TRBJ1-5, the CDR3 gives the full variable domain: DVKVTQSSRYLVKRTGEKVFLECVQDMDHENMFWYRQDPGLGLRLIYFSYDVKMKEKGDIPEGYSVSREKKERFSLILESASTNQTSMYLCASSLYRGNQPQHFGDGTRLSIL.

The gene calls are TRBV19 and TRBJ1-2; D unclear. Germline V gene sequence: CDR1 LNHDA, CDR2 SQIVND (reference sequence). The CDR3 extends over 14 amino acids. Trimming took off 3 bases at V and 6 bases at J, with 14 bases between the two ends. In DNA form, the CDR3 reads TGTGCCAGTAGTATTGGGCAGGCCCTTAATGGCTACACCTTC. Translating it yields CASSIGQALNGYTF.

The gene calls are TRBV19 and TRBJ1-6, with a possible D match to TRBD1 (6 bases). CDR1 and CDR2 from the germline V gene are LNHDA and SQIVND (reference sequence). This CDR3 spans 15 amino acids. V lost 8 bases, J lost 7 bases, and 18 bases lay in between. The CDR3 nucleotides read TGTGCCAGTGGGCTGGCGGACAGAGGGAATTCACCCCTCCACTTT. This gives the protein CASGLADRGNSPLHF.

The chain is built from TRBV5-4 and TRBJ2-7; D perhaps matches TRBD1 (6 bases). The CDR3 extends over 13 amino acids. Germline V gives CDR1 SGHNT, CDR2 YYREEE (reference sequence). V dropped 4 bases and J dropped 3 bases, with 11 bases sitting between them. The CDR3 reads CASSGTQGYEQYF. The CDR3 region has the DNA TGTGCCAGCAGCGGGACACAGGGCTACGAGCAGTACTTC.